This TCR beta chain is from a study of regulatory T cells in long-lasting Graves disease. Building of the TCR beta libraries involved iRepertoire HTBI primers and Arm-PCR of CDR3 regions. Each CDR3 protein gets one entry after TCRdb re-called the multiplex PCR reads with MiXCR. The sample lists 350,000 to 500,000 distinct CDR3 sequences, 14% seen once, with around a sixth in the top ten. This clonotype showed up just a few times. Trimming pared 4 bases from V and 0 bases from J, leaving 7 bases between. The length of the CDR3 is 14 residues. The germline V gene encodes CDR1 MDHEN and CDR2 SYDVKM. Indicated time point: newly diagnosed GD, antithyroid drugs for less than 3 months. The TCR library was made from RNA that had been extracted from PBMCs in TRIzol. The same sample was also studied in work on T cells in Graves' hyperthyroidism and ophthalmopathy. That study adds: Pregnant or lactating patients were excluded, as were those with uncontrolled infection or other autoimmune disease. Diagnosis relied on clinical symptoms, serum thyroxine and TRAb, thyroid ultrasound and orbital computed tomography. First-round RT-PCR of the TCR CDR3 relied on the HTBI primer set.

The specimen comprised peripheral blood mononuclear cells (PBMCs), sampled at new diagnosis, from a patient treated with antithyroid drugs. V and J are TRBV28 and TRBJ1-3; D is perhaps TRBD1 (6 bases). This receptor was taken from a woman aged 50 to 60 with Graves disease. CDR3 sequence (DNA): TGTGCCAGCAGTTCGGACAGCTCTGGAAACACCATATATTTT. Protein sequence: CASSSDSSGNTIYF.